This T cell receptor (beta chain) comes out of a study of blood T cell repertoires in COVID-19. Sequencing used immunoSEQ multiplex PCR; TCRdb keeps in-frame clones, though not all of them. The sample carries some 170,000 clones, approximately 80% recorded once. Germline V lookup: CDR1 LGHDT, CDR2 YNNKEL (reference sequence). There are 13 residues in the CDR3. V gave up 2 bases and J gave up 6 bases, with 11 bases separating them. Sample: PBMCs or T cells enriched from blood (not recorded which). This sequence originates from a woman aged 45-65 years who had recovered from COVID-19. The rearrangement uses TRBV3-1 (or the pseudogene TRBV3-2) and TRBJ2-7; TRBD2 is a possible D gene (5 bases). The CDR3 DNA reads as TGTGCCAGCAGCCAAAAACTAGGTTCCGAGCAGTACTTC. This codes for CASSQKLGSEQYF.